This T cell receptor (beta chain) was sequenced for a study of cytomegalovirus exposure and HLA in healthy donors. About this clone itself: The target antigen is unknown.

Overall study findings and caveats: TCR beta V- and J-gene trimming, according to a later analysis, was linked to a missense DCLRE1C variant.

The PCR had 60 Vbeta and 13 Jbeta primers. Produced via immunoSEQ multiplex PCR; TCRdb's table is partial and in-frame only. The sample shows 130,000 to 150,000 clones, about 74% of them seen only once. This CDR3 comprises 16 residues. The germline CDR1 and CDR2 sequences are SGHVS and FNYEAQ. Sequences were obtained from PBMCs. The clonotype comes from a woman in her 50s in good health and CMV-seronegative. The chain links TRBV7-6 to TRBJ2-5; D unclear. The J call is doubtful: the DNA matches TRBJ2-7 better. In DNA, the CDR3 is TGTGCCAGCAGCTTAGCTGGCGGCTCACGCTGGCACGAGCAGTACTTC. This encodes CASSLAGGSRWHEQYF.